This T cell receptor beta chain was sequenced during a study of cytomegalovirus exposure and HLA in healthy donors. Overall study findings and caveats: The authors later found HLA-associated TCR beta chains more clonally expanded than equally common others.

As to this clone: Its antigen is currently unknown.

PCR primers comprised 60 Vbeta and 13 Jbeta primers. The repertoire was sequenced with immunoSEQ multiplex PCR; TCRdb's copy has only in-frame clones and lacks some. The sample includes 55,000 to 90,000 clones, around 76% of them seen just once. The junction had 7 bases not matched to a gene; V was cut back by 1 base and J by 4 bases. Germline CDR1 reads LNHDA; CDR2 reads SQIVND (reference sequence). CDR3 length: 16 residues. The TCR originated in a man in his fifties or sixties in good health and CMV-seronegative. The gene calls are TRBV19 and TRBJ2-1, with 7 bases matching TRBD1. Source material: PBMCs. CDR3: CASSIGTGTDYNEQFF. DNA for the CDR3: TGTGCCAGTAGTATAGGTACCGGGACAGATTACAATGAGCAGTTCTTC.